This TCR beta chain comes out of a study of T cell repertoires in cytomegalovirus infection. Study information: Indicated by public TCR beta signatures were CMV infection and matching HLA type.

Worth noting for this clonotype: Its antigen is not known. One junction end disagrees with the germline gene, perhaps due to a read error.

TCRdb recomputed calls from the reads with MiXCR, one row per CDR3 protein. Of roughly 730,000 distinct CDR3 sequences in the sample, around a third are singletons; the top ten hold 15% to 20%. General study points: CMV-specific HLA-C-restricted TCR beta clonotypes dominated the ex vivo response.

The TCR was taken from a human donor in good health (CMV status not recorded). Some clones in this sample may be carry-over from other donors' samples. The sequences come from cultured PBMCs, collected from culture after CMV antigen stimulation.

CDR3 sequence: CASSQGSVGEKLFF. In nucleotides, the CDR3 is TGTGCCAGCAGCCAAGGTAGTGTCGGTGAAAAACTGTTTTTT. This sequence joins TRBV4-1 and TRBJ1-4, with unresolved D. CDR3 size: 14 residues. Germline CDR1 is MGHRA and CDR2 is YSYEKL.